The clone carrying this TCR beta chain was detected only a few times. The sample originates from a study of blood T cell repertoires in COVID-19. Across the study: The United States, Italy and Spain were the sources of the acute and convalescent COVID-19 samples.

Profiling relied on immunoSEQ multiplex PCR, and the TCRdb table lists in-frame clones only, not all of them. The table has 200,000 to 250,000 clones, over 65% seen once. The TCR was taken from a woman aged 55-69 years who had recovered from COVID-19. Material: PBMCs or T cells enriched from blood (not recorded which).

As DNA, the CDR3 is TGTGCCACCAGCAACAGGGGGCTTCACACCGGGGAGCTGTTTTTT. Translating it yields CATSNRGLHTGELFF. V is TRBV15 and J is TRBJ2-2, with 9 bases identical to TRBD1. Losses at the gene ends were 4 bases for V and 3 bases for J; bases not matched to a gene: 3. The CDR3 spans 15 residues. Germline V lookup: CDR1 LNHNV, CDR2 YYDKDF (reference sequence).